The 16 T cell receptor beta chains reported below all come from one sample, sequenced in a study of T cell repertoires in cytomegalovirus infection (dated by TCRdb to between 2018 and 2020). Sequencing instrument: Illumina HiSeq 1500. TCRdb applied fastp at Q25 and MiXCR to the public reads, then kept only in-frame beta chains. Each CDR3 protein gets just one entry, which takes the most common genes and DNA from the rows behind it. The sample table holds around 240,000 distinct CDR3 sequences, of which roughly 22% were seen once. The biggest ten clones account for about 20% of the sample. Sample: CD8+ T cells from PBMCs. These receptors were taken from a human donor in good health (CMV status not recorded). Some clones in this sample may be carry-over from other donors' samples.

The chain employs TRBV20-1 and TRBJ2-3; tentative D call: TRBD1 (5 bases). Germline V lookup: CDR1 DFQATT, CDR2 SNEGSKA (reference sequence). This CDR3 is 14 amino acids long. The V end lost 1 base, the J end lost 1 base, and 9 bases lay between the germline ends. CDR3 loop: CSARGQTGTDTQYF. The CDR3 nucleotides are TGCAGTGCTAGAGGCCAGACAGGCACAGATACGCAGTATTTT.

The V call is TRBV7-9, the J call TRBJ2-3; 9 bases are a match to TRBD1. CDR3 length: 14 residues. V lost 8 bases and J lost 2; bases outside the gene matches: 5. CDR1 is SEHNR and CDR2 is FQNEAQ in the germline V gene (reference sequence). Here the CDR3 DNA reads TGTGCCAGCCGGGACAGGGAACCCACAGATACGCAGTATTTT. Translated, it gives CASRDREPTDTQYF. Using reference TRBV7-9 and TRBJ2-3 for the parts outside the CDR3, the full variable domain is DTGVSQNPRHKITKRGQNVTFRCDPISEHNRLYWYRQTLGQGPEFLTYFQNEAQLEKSRLLSDRFSAERPKGSFSTLEIQRTEQGDSAMYLCASRDREPTDTQYFGPGTRLTVL.

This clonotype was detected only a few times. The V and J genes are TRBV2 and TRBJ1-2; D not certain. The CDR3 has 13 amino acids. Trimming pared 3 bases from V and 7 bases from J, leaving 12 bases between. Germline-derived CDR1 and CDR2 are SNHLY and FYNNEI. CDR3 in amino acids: CASSDLTLGGYTF. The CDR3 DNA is TGTGCCAGCAGTGACCTGACCTTAGGTGGCTACACCTTC. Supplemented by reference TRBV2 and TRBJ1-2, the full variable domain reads EPEVTQTPSHQVTQMGQEVILRCVPISNHLYFYWYRQILGQKVEFLVSFYNNEISEKSEIFDDQFSVERPDGSNFTLKIRSTKLEDSAMYFCASSDLTLGGYTFGSGTRLTVV.

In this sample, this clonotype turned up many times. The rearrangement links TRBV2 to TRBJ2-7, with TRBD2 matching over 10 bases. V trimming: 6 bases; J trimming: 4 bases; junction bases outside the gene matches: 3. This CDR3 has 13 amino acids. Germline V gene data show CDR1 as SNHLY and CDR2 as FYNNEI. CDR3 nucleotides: TGTGCCAGCAGCCTAGCGGGGGAGTACGAGCAGTACTTC. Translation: CASSLAGEYEQYF. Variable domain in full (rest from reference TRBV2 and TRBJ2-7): EPEVTQTPSHQVTQMGQEVILRCVPISNHLYFYWYRQILGQKVEFLVSFYNNEISEKSEIFDDQFSVERPDGSNFTLKIRSTKLEDSAMYFCASSLAGEYEQYFGPGTRLTVT.

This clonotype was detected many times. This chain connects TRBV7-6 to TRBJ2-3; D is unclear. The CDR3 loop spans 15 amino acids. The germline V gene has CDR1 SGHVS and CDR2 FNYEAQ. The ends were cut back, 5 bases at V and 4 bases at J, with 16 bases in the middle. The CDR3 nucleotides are TGTGCCAGCAGCCCACACGCGGACGGTTCAGATACGCAGTATTTT. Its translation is CASSPHADGSDTQYF.

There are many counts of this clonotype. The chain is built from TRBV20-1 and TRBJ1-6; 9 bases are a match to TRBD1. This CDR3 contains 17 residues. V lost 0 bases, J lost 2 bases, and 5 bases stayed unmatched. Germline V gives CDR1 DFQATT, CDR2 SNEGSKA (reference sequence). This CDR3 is CSARDRTGVAYNSPLHF. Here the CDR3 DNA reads TGCAGTGCTAGAGATCGGACAGGGGTCGCCTATAATTCACCCCTCCACTTT.

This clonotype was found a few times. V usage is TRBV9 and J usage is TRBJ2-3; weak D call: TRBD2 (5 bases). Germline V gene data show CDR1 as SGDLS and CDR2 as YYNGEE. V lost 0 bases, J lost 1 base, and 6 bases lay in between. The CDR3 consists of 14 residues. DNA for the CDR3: TGTGCCAGCAGCGTAGTCGGGGGCACAGATACGCAGTATTTT. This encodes CASSVVGGTDTQYF.

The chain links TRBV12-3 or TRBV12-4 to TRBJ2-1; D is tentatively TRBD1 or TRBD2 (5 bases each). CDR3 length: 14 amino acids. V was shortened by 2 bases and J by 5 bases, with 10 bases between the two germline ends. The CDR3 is CASSLYLGDNEQFF. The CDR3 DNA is TGTGCCAGCAGTTTATACTTGGGGGACAATGAGCAGTTCTTC.

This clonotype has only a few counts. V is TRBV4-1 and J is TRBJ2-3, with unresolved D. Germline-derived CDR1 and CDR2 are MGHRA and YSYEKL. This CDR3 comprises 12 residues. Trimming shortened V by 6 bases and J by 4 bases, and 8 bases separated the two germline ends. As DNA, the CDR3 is TGCGCCAGCAGTCGCTACCCAGATACGCAGTATTTT. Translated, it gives CASSRYPDTQYF.

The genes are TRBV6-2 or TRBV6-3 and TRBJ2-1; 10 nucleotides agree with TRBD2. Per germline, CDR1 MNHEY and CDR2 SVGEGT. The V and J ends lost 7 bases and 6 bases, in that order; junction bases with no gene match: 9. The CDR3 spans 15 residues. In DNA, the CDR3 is TGTGCCAGCACTTCCTTTAGCGGGGGGTCCAATGAGCAGTTCTTC. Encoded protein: CASTSFSGGSNEQFF.

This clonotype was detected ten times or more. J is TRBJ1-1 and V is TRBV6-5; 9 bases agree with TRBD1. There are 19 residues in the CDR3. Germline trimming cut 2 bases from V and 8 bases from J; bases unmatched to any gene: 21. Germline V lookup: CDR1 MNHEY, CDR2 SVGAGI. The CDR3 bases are TGTGCCAGCAGTTACAGCGCCCCGGGACAGGGCGGGATTCCAAAAGAAGCTTTCTTT. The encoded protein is CASSYSAPGQGGIPKEAFF.

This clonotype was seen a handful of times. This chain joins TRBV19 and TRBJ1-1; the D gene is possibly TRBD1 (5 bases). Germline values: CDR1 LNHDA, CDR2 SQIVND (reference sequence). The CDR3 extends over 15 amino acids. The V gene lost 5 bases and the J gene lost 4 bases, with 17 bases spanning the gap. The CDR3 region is CASSQGPPTGTEAFF. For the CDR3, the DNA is TGTGCCAGTAGTCAGGGACCTCCTACCGGCACTGAAGCTTTCTTT.

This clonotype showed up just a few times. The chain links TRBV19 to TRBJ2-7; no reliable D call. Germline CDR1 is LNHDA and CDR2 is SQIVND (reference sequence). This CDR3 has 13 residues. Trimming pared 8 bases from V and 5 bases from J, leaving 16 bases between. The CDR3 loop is CASSSTISNEQYF. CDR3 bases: TGTGCCAGTTCCTCTACCATTTCCAACGAGCAGTACTTC.

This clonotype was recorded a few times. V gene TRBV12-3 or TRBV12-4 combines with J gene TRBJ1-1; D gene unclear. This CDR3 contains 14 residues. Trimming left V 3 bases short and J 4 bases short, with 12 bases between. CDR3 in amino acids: CASSLSAEATEAFF. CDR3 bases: TGTGCCAGCAGTTTGTCTGCGGAGGCCACTGAAGCTTTCTTT.

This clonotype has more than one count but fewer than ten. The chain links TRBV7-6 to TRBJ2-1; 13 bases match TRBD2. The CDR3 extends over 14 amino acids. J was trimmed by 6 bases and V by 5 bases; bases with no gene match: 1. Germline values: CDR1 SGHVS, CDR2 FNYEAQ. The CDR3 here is CASSTSGGVNEQFF. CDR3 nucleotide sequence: TGTGCCAGCAGCACTAGCGGGGGGGTCAATGAGCAGTTCTTC.

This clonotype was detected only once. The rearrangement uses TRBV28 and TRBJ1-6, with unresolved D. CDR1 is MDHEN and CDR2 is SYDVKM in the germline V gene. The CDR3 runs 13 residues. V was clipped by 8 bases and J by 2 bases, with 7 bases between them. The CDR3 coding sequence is TGTGCCAGCCAGATTACCTATAATTCACCCCTCCACTTT. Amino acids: CASQITYNSPLHF.